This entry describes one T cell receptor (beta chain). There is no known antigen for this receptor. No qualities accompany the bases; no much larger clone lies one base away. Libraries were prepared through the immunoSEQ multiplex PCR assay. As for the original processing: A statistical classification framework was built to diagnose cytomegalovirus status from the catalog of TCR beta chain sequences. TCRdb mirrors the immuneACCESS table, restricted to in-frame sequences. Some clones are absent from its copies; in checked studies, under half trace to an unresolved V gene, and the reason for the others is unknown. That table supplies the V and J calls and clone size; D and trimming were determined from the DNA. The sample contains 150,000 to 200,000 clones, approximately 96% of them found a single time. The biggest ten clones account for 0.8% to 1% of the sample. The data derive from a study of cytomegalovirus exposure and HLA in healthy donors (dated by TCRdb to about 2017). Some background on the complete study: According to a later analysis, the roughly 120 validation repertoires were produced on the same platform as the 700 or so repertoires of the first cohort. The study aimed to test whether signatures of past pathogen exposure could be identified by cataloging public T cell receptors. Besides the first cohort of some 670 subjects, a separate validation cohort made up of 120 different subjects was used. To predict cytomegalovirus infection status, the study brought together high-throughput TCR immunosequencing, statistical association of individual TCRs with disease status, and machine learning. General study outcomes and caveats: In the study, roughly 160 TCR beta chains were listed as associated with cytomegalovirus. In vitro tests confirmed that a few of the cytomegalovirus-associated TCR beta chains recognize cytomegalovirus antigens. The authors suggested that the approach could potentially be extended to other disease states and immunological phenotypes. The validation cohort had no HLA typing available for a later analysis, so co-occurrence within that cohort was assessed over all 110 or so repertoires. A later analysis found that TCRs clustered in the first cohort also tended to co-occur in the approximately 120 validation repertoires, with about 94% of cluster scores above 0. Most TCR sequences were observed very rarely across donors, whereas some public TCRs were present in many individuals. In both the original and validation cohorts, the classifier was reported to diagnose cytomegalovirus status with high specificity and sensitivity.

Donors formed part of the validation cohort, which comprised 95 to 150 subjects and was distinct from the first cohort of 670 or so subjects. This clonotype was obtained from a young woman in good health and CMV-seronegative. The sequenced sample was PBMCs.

The CDR3 loop reads CASSPGGHANQPQHF. The sequenced DNA: TGTGCCAGCAGTCCCGGTGGACATGCAAATCAGCCCCAGCATTTT. This chain joins TRBV9 to TRBJ1-5; a tentative D match to TRBD1 spans 5 bases. V gives up 5 bases and J gives up 4 bases, and the segment between their germline ends measures 16 bases. Via the germline V gene, CDR1 is SGDLS and CDR2 YYNGEE. There are 15 amino acids in the CDR3, from cysteine to phenylalanine inclusive. Just the 45-base CDR3 DNA is kept, in frame starting at base 1.